This TCR beta chain appears in the sequencing data of a study of graft-versus-host responses after intestinal transplantation (dated by TCRdb to the early 2020s). For context, the study as a whole: The transplants that recipients got were multivisceral, liver-intestinal, or isolated intestinal. Every recipient was given anti-thymocyte globulin induction, followed by 3 to 4 years of maintenance tacrolimus and steroids. After intestinal transplantation, graft-versus-host and host-versus-graft alloreactive T cell clones were followed in the graft, circulation and bone marrow using bulk TCR-beta CDR3 sequencing. To identify alloreactive clones, pre-transplant mixed lymphocyte reaction products were sequenced and then compared with unstimulated pre-transplant donor and recipient T cells. A cohort of fewer than 25 intestinal transplant recipients, including one retransplant, was enrolled, and 3 patients lacking pretransplant specimens were excluded. A peak of at least 4% donor T cells among recipient peripheral blood mononuclear cells was the definition used for donor T cell macrochimerism. Rather than being sequenced by the commercial service, samples from a few later patients were sequenced in-house on an Illumina MiSeq and processed with MiXCR. What the work shows at the level of the full study, not this receptor alone: Early after transplant, declines in HvG clones were associated with peak levels of circulating GvH clones. Conclusions were limited by the relatively low number and heterogeneity of intestinal transplant patients. In patients with donor T cell macrochimerism, the allografts had high GvH to HvG T cell clonal ratios. GvH clones were found in recipient bone marrow, and some of the GvH clones appeared earlier in ileal mucosa or blood, which is consistent with an intestinal mucosal origin.

In light of the paper, this sample's time point label describes: cells obtained before transplantation from donor or recipient. CD3+CD4+ and CD3+CD8+ populations were FACS-sorted from unstimulated pre-transplant donor and recipient cells taken from spleen or lymph nodes. Library creation used the immunoSEQ multiplex PCR assay. For most patients, genomic DNA was isolated using the Qiagen DNeasy Blood and Tissue Kit and was shipped frozen to Adaptive Biotechnologies for TCR sequencing. For most patients, high-throughput TCR-beta CDR3 sequencing of genomic DNA was performed by Adaptive Biotechnologies. As for the original processing: Adaptive's ImmunoSEQ software supplied the TCR sequencing data for around 19 patients, while MiXCR and VDJtools were used to process a few other patients. To correct CD4 versus CD8 sorting errors, any sequence found in both subsets at a frequency ratio below 5:1 was removed. CDR3 nucleotide sequences shared between donor and recipient were removed because their origin could not be assigned. To be classed as alloreactive, a clone needed at least 2-fold expansion over unstimulated cells and a minimum CFSE-low frequency of 0.002% (template counts) or 0.001% (read counts). Clones were considered mappable if detected in sequenced pre-transplant spleen, lymph node, or MLR CFSE-low populations of the donor or recipient. The cumulative frequency of alloreactive clones was calculated as a percentage of all sequences, weighted by copy number. As stored in TCRdb, this immuneACCESS dataset retains in-frame rearrangements with V and J assigned. A fraction of the clones does not appear; measured against another copy, unresolved V genes explain less than half of the discrepancy, and the remainder lacks a known reason. Clonal size and the V and J genes are those of that table, whereas D and trimming came from the DNA. The sample table contains around 110,000 clones; only one count was recorded for over 75% of them. The top ten hold roughly 0.17% of the sample.

CDR3 length: 14 amino acids, cysteine to phenylalanine. Only the CDR3 DNA stays, 42 bases, in frame from base 1. Via the germline V gene (reference sequence), CDR1 is MNHEY and CDR2 SMNVEV. Trimming removed 5 bases from V and 6 bases from J, leaving 11 bases between the germline ends. This clone was observed a few times. It has no known antigen specificity. Base-call qualities are not available, and no considerably larger clone is one nucleotide away. The sample consisted of unstimulated CD4+ T cells sorted from spleen or lymph node cells, taken before intestinal transplant. This receptor chain uses TRBV27 and TRBJ1-6; no D gene call is confident. The clonotype originates from a human donor who received an intestinal transplant. The nucleotide sequence is TGTGCCAGCAGTAAGAGGCCCCGTAATTCACCCCTCCACTTT. This gives the protein CASSKRPRNSPLHF.